Here is one TCR beta chain with its context. What it binds is unknown. The CDR3 length is 18 residues. V was pared by 4 bases and J by 3 bases, with 19 bases of the junction left unmatched. Per the germline V gene, CDR1 is SGHKS and CDR2 is YYEKEE (reference sequence). The data derive from a study of T cell repertoires in cytomegalovirus infection. Study details: HLA-C-restricted CMV epitopes, recently identified, and well-studied HLA-B-restricted ones were used by the study.

Each CDR3 protein is one row after TCRdb ran MiXCR on the reads. The repertoire consists of 450,000 to 550,000 distinct CDR3 sequences, with roughly 46% occurring once and the leading ten covering just under 45%. Findings of the study overall: People with CMV and the relevant HLA were identified by cumulative public TCR beta family frequency.

The sequenced sample was cultured PBMCs, obtained from culture after CMV antigen stimulation. The chain uses TRBV5-5 and TRBJ2-7; 7 nucleotides agree with TRBD1. The clonotype comes from a human donor in good health (CMV status not recorded). Some clones in this sample may be carry-over from other donors' samples. The CDR3 is CASSPDRTSPFSYYEQYF. The CDR3 coding sequence is TGTGCCAGCAGCCCGGACAGGACAAGTCCCTTTTCCTACTACGAGCAGTACTTC.